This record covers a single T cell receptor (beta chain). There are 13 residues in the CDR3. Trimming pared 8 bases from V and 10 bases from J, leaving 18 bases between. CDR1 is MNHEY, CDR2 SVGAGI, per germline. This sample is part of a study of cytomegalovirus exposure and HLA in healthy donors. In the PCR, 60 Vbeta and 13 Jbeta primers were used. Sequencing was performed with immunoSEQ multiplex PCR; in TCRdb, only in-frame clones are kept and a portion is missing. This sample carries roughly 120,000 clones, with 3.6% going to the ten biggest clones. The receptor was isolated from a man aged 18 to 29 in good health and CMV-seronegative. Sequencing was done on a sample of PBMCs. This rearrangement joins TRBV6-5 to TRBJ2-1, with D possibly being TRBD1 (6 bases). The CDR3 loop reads CASGWGLTSEQFF. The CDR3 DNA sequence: TGTGCCAGCGGATGGGGGCTTACCTCCGAGCAGTTCTTC.